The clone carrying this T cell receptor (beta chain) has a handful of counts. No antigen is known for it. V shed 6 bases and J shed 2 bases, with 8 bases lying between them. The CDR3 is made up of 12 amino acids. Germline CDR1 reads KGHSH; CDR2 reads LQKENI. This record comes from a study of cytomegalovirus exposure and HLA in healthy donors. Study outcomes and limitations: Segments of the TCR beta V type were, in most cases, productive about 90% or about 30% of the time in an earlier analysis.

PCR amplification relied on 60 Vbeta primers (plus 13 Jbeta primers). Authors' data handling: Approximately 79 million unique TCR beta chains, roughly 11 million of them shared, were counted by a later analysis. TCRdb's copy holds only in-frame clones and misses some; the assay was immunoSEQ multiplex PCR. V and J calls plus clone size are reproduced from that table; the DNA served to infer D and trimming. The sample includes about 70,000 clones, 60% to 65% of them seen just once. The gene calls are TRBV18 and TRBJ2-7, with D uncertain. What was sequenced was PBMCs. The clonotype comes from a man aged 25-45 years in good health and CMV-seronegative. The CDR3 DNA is TGTGCCAGCTCCCCATCAACCTACGAGCAGTACTTC. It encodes CASSPSTYEQYF.